The 15 T cell receptor beta chains below come from one sample, sequenced in a study of graft-versus-host responses after intestinal transplantation. Which antigens these TCRs recognize remains unknown. TCRdb's table, derived via immunoSEQ multiplex PCR, lists solely in-frame clones and lacks some. The table includes 130,000 or so clones, around nine tenths detected once. This sample comprised unstimulated CD4+ T cells sorted from spleen or lymph node cells, obtained before intestinal transplant. Receptor source: a human donor who received an intestinal transplant.

V gene TRBV7-2 combines with J gene TRBJ1-2; TRBD1 matches 9 bases. The CDR3 consists of 14 residues. The V segment lost 5 bases and the J segment 8 bases; nucleotides outside the gene matches: 9. The germline V gene encodes CDR1 SGHTA and CDR2 FQGNSA. CDR3 coding DNA: TGTGCCAGCAGCCTCGACAGGGGGGAGGGCGGCTACACCTTC. Translation gives CASSLDRGEGGYTF.

This chain uses TRBV5-6 with TRBJ2-7; 9 bases are a match to TRBD2. The CDR3 sequence is 15 residues long. V shed 1 base and J 4 bases; nucleotides not matched to a gene: 6. Per the germline V gene, CDR1 is SGHDT and CDR2 is YYEEEE. The CDR3 DNA is TGTGCCAGCAGCTTGCGGACTAGCGAGAGATACGAGCAGTACTTC. This gives the protein CASSLRTSERYEQYF.

V and J are TRBV18 and TRBJ1-5; D unclear. The CDR3 is made up of 14 amino acids. The germline CDR1 and CDR2 sequences are KGHSH and LQKENI. Trimming stripped 5 bases from V and 1 base from J, with 9 bases between. The CDR3 sequence: CASSTGGSNQPQHF. For the CDR3, the DNA is TGTGCCAGCTCAACTGGAGGAAGCAATCAGCCCCAGCATTTT.

V usage is TRBV6-4 and J usage is TRBJ2-5; 7 nucleotides line up with TRBD2. The CDR3 is 14 amino acids. Germline V gene data show CDR1 as MRHNA and CDR2 as SNTAGT. Losses at the gene ends were 2 bases for V and 4 bases for J; bases not matched to a gene: 4. CDR3 nucleotide sequence: TGTGCCAGCAGTGACCCCGAGCGGGGAGAGACCCAGTACTTC. The encoded protein is CASSDPERGETQYF.

This sequence joins TRBV29-1 and TRBJ1-5, with D hard to call. From germline, CDR1 is SQVTM and CDR2 ANQGSEA. The CDR3 consists of 13 residues. V was clipped by 3 bases and J by 3 bases, with 9 bases between them. DNA of the CDR3: TGCAGCGTTGATGACGGGGACAATCAGCCCCAGCATTTT. This sequence encodes CSVDDGDNQPQHF.

The V gene is TRBV18, the J gene TRBJ1-5; 11 positions agree with TRBD1. Losses at the gene ends were 8 bases for V and 6 bases for J; bases not matched to a gene: 6. Germline CDR1 and CDR2: KGHSH and LQKENI. The CDR3 spans 14 residues. Here the CDR3 reads CASEDRGHAQPQHF. CDR3 DNA sequence: TGTGCCAGCGAGGACAGGGGGCATGCTCAGCCCCAGCATTTT.

The chain is built from TRBV10-3 and TRBJ2-1; 14 bases align to TRBD2. Per the germline V gene, CDR1 is ENHRY and CDR2 is SYGVKD. The CDR3 has 18 residues. Losses at the gene ends were 5 bases for V and 5 bases for J; bases not matched to a gene: 11. CDR3 bases: TGTGCCATCAGTAGGAGGGGGACTAGCGGGAGTAGCGACAATGAGCAGTTCTTC. Translated: CAISRRGTSGSSDNEQFF.

The chain uses TRBV27 and TRBJ2-1; D perhaps matches TRBD2 (6 bases). The CDR3 totals 14 residues. Trimming removed 5 bases at V and 2 bases at J, with 10 bases between. From germline, CDR1 is MNHEY and CDR2 SMNVEV (reference sequence). The CDR3 nucleotides are TGTGCCAGCAGTCTACCGGGGGCCTACAATGAGCAGTTCTTC. It encodes CASSLPGAYNEQFF.

The rearrangement uses TRBV9 and TRBJ2-1, with D possibly being TRBD1 or TRBD2 (5 bases each). Germline V gene data show CDR1 as SGDLS and CDR2 as YYNGEE. The CDR3 totals 14 residues. The V end lost 4 bases, the J end lost 4 bases, and 12 bases lay between the germline ends. The CDR3 sequence: CASSPGDLYNEQFF. The CDR3 nucleotides read TGTGCCAGCAGCCCCGGGGACCTGTACAATGAGCAGTTCTTC. The full variable domain, completed using reference TRBV9 and TRBJ2-1, is DSGVTQTPKHLITATGQRVTLRCSPRSGDLSVYWYQQSLDQGLQFLIQYYNGEERAKGNILERFSAQQFPDLHSELNLSSLELGDSALYFCASSPGDLYNEQFFGPGTRLTVL.

The J gene is TRBJ2-1, the V gene TRBV12-5; perhaps TRBD2 as D (5 bases). CDR1 is LGHNT and CDR2 is FRNRAP in the germline V gene. V dropped 3 bases and J dropped 10 bases, with 10 bases sitting between them. The CDR3 is 12 amino acids. The CDR3, as DNA: TGTGCTAGTGGTTTACCGGGCGGGGAGCAGTTCTTC. The encoded protein is CASGLPGGEQFF.

The CDR3 DNA reads TGTGCCATCAGTGAGCCAGGACCATACAATGAGCAGTTCTTC. This encodes CAISEPGPYNEQFF. J is TRBJ2-1 and V is TRBV10-3; D unclear. CDR3 length equals 14 residues. From germline, CDR1 is ENHRY and CDR2 SYGVKD. V was cut by 2 bases and J by 4 bases, with 9 bases left in between.

V gene TRBV6-1 combines with J gene TRBJ2-7; D possibly corresponds to TRBD2 (6 bases). The CDR3 is 15 amino acids. The germline CDR1 and CDR2 sequences are MNHNS and SASEGT. Trimming pared 7 bases from V and 6 bases from J, leaving 22 bases between. CDR3 DNA: TGTGCCAGCATAGCTGGGCTAGCGATGCTTGGCGAGCAGTACTTC. This gives the protein CASIAGLAMLGEQYF.

V usage is TRBV5-1 and J usage is TRBJ1-4, with D perhaps TRBD1 (5 bases). Per the germline V gene, CDR1 is SGHRS and CDR2 is YFSETQ. This CDR3 has 13 amino acids. V gave up 1 base and J gave up 8 bases, with 9 bases separating them. This CDR3 is CASSLSGEEKLFF. The CDR3, as DNA: TGCGCCAGCAGCTTGTCGGGGGAAGAAAAACTGTTTTTT.

This rearrangement joins TRBV2 to TRBJ2-2; 8 bases are a match to TRBD2. V shed 6 bases, J shed 5 bases, and the junction held 8 bases outside the gene matches. This CDR3 has 15 amino acids. Germline V gene lookup returns CDR1 SNHLY and CDR2 FYNNEI. Written as DNA, the CDR3 is TGTGCCAGCAGCGGAGCGGGAGTCAAAACCGGGGAGCTGTTTTTT. As protein: CASSGAGVKTGELFF.

A word on this clone: A junction end diverges from the germline sequence, so it may reflect a read error. The chain combines TRBV7-7 with TRBJ2-1; 12 bases are a match to TRBD2. The CDR3 runs to 15 residues. Germline CDR1 and CDR2: SSHAT and FNYEAQ (reference sequence). CDR3 residues: CASSWGLAGYNEQFF. For the CDR3, the DNA is TGTGCTAGCAGCTGGGGACTAGCGGGCTACAATGAGCAGTTCTTC.